These 26 T cell receptor beta chains were sequenced from one sample in a study of metastatic and nonmetastatic thyroid tumors. Patients were all untreated before their thyroid surgery. TCRdb reassembled clones from the PCR reads with MiXCR. The sample includes roughly 34,000 clones, approximately 15% of them seen just once. Sequenced material: blood. The receptors were gathered from a male donor with papillary thyroid cancer or a benign thyroid nodule (not recorded which). Some clones in this sample may be carry-over from other donors' samples.

This clone came up many times. The chain combines TRBV12-3 or TRBV12-4 with TRBJ2-2; the D call may be TRBD1 or TRBD2 (6 bases each). This CDR3 has 14 residues. The ends were cut back, 7 bases at V and 6 bases at J, with 15 bases in the middle. As DNA, the CDR3 is TGTGCCAGCATCCCCTCCGGGGGCCCCGGGGAGCTGTTTTTT. Its protein is CASIPSGGPGELFF.

Ten or more counts support this clone. The chain links TRBV7-9 to TRBJ2-7, with 8 bases that match TRBD1. V gave up 1 base and J gave up 6 bases; unmatched junction bases: 8. This CDR3 is built from 15 residues. From germline, CDR1 is SEHNR and CDR2 FQNEAQ (reference sequence). The CDR3 spells CASSLGATGVREQYF. CDR3 DNA sequence: TGTGCCAGCAGCTTAGGGGCGACAGGGGTCCGCGAGCAGTACTTC.

V and J are TRBV4-2 and TRBJ2-3, with D perhaps TRBD1 (6 bases). This CDR3 is 17 amino acids long. The germline CDR1 and CDR2 sequences are LGHNA and YNFKEQ. Trimming removed 6 bases from V and 2 bases from J, with 21 bases in between. CDR3 bases: TGTGCCAGCAGACTGGGGGCTAGAGGGAAGGTCACAGATACGCAGTATTTT. This gives the protein CASRLGARGKVTDTQYF.

This clone was seen repeatedly, ten times or more. The CDR3 region has the DNA TGCAGTGCTGCACGGACTAGCGGGAGGACTCTCACAGATACGCAGTATTTT. Its translation: CSAARTSGRTLTDTQYF. The chain carries TRBV20-1 and TRBJ2-3, with 14 positions matching TRBD2. V was clipped by 5 bases and J by 2 bases; unmatched bases: 9. The CDR3 totals 17 residues. The germline V gene encodes CDR1 DFQATT and CDR2 SNEGSKA (reference sequence).

This clone was seen repeatedly, ten times or more. The V and J genes are TRBV11-2 and TRBJ2-3; no clear D gene. V was pared by 5 bases and J by 2 bases, with 8 bases between. Germline assignment: CDR1 SGHAT and CDR2 FQNNGV. This CDR3 has 13 amino acids. DNA for the CDR3: TGTGCCAGCAGCCCCCGTCCCACAGATACGCAGTATTTT. This encodes CASSPRPTDTQYF.

This clone occurred many times. Being one base from a much bigger clone, this may be a read error. Written as DNA, the CDR3 is TGTGCCAGCAGTTCTTCAGCGGGAGAGGTCACCGGGGAGCTATTTTTT. The encoded protein is CASSSSAGEVTGELFF. This chain connects TRBV6-6 to TRBJ2-2; 8 nucleotides align to TRBD2. The CDR3 consists of 16 residues. Germline-derived CDR1 and CDR2 are MNHNY and SVGAGI (reference sequence).

There are a few counts of this clone. The chain joins TRBV15 to TRBJ2-1; tentatively, D is TRBD2 (5 bases). This CDR3 has 13 amino acids. V lost 1 base to trimming and J lost 7 bases, with 8 bases between them. Germline V gene data show CDR1 as LNHNV and CDR2 as YYDKDF (reference sequence). The chain's CDR3 is CATSRVRVNEQFF. The CDR3 DNA follows: TGTGCCACCAGCAGAGTGCGGGTTAATGAGCAGTTCTTC. Complete variable domain (other parts from reference TRBV15 and TRBJ2-1): DAMVIQNPRYQVTQFGKPVTLSCSQTLNHNVMYWYQQKSSQAPKLLFHYYDKDFNNEADTPDNFQSRRPNTSFCFLDIRSPGLGDTAMYLCATSRVRVNEQFFGPGTRLTVL.

The J gene is TRBJ2-5, the V gene TRBV6-1; 9 bases are a match to TRBD2. The CDR3 runs 14 residues. V lost 6 bases to trimming and J lost 9 bases; unmatched junction nucleotides: 11. CDR1 and CDR2 from the germline V gene are MNHNS and SASEGT. The CDR3 sequence: CASSAGTSHGSQYF. The CDR3, as DNA: TGTGCCAGCAGCGCCGGGACTAGCCACGGTTCCCAGTACTTC.

The gene calls are TRBV5-1 and TRBJ1-2, with D perhaps matching TRBD1 (6 bases). Trimming pared 6 bases from V and 8 bases from J, leaving 14 bases between. CDR1 SGHRS and CDR2 YFSETQ come from the germline V gene. The CDR3 has 12 amino acids. CDR3: CASKSGGLGYTF. The DNA of the CDR3 is TGCGCCAGCAAATCCGGGGGCTTAGGCTACACCTTC.

This clone was detected a few times. The chain combines TRBV28 with TRBJ2-7; D call uncertain. Deletions cut 5 bases from V and 2 bases from J, with 16 bases between. The germline gives CDR1 MDHEN, CDR2 SYDVKM. The length of the CDR3 is 15 residues. In nucleotides, the CDR3 is TGTGCCAGCAGTCCCCGCCCGGCAGGAGCCTACGAGCAGTACTTC. Its translation: CASSPRPAGAYEQYF.

This clone was detected many times. V usage is TRBV25-1 and J usage is TRBJ2-3; D is perhaps TRBD2 (6 bases). The CDR3 is 14 residues long. Between the trimmed V and J ends, which lost 8 bases and 1 base, there was a span of 13 bases. Germline assignment: CDR1 MGHDK and CDR2 SYGVNS. CDR3 sequence (DNA): TGTGCCAGCTCACGGGGAGGTGGCACAGATACGCAGTATTTT. Translated: CASSRGGGTDTQYF.

This clone was detected many times. The chain combines TRBV4-1 with TRBJ2-1; D may be TRBD2 (6 bases). Trimming cost V 1 base and J 3 bases, with 13 bases left between them. The CDR3 consists of 16 residues. From germline, CDR1 is MGHRA and CDR2 YSYEKL. As DNA, the CDR3 is TGCGCCAGCAGCCAAGTTTTGAGGCGGGACTACAATGAGCAGTTCTTC. It codes for CASSQVLRRDYNEQFF.

This clone has at least ten counts. The gene calls are TRBV29-1 and TRBJ1-3; D remains unclear. Germline CDR1 SQVTM, CDR2 ANQGSEA. V lost 4 bases to trimming and J lost 3 bases, with 10 bases between them. The CDR3 has 13 amino acids. This CDR3 is CSVGFSHGNTIYF. The CDR3 coding sequence is TGCAGCGTTGGGTTCAGTCATGGAAACACCATATATTTT.

The table lists this clone with many counts. CDR3 loop: CASTPPSGSSYEQYF. In DNA, the CDR3 is TGCGCCAGCACCCCACCTAGCGGGAGTTCTTACGAGCAGTACTTC. The rearrangement uses TRBV5-1 and TRBJ2-7; 10 positions match TRBD2. The CDR3 extends over 15 amino acids. The germline CDR1 and CDR2 sequences are SGHRS and YFSETQ. V was clipped by 6 bases and J by 4 bases; unmatched bases: 10.

This chain connects TRBV11-1 to TRBJ2-3; the D is unclear. The CDR3 is 15 residues long. Germline CDR1 is SGHAT and CDR2 is FQDESV (reference sequence). V was pared by 5 bases and J by 3 bases, with 15 bases between. This chain's CDR3 is CASSPPGLGTDTQYF. The CDR3 DNA sequence: TGTGCCAGCAGCCCCCCAGGCTTGGGAACAGATACGCAGTATTTT.

With regard to this clone: A much more abundant neighbour one base away suggests this may be a read error. The chain employs TRBV3-1 and TRBJ2-4; unclear D gene. The V gene's germline CDR1 is LGHDT and CDR2 YNNKEL (reference sequence). The CDR3 totals 15 residues. CDR3 nucleotide sequence: TGTGCCAGCAGCCAAGGGGCAGCAGCCAAAAACATTCATTACTTC. Its protein is CASSQGAAAKNIHYF.

This clone appeared many times. The V gene is TRBV18, the J gene TRBJ2-1; TRBD1 matches at 8 bases. The CDR3 runs 15 residues. The V gene end was trimmed by 5 bases and the J gene end by 3 bases; junction bases not matched to a gene: 6. CDR1 is KGHSH and CDR2 is LQKENI in the germline V gene. CDR3 DNA sequence: TGTGCCAGCTCATCCTGGGACAGGAGCTACAATGAGCAGTTCTTC. It encodes CASSSWDRSYNEQFF.

The rearrangement joins TRBV7-6 to TRBJ1-2, with 12 nucleotides matching TRBD1. CDR1 and CDR2 from the germline V gene are SGHVS and FNYEAQ. The length of the CDR3 is 15 residues. The junction had 6 bases not matched to a gene; V was cut back by 5 bases and J by 5 bases. CDR3 coding DNA: TGTGCCAGCAGCACGGGGACAGGGGGCGCATATGGCTACACCTTC. Translated: CASSTGTGGAYGYTF.

This clone was counted many times. The chain uses TRBV7-3 and TRBJ1-1; no clear D. V was clipped by 1 base and J by 1 base, with 4 bases between them. CDR1 SGHTA and CDR2 FQGTGA come from the germline V gene. CDR3 length: 13 residues. The CDR3 sequence is CASSLNGNTEAFF. The CDR3 DNA reads TGTGCCAGCAGCTTAAACGGGAACACTGAAGCTTTCTTT.

This clone was counted many times. The rearrangement links TRBV5-1 to TRBJ2-5, with D perhaps matching TRBD1 (6 bases). Per germline, CDR1 SGHRS and CDR2 YFSETQ. Trimming cost V 3 bases and J 4 bases, with 10 bases left between them. CDR3 length equals 13 residues. The CDR3 protein is CASSSLGAETQYF. Here the CDR3 DNA reads TGCGCCAGCAGCTCCCTGGGGGCAGAGACCCAGTACTTC.

This clone was counted between two and nine times. The V and J genes are TRBV5-4 and TRBJ1-4; 7 nucleotides match TRBD1. CDR3 length equals 13 residues. Per the germline V gene, CDR1 is SGHNT and CDR2 is YYREEE (reference sequence). The J segment lost 5 bases and the V segment lost 4 bases, leaving 2 bases of the junction unmatched. This chain's CDR3 is CASSRGQNEKLFF. Written as DNA, the CDR3 is TGTGCCAGCAGCCGGGGACAGAATGAAAAACTGTTTTTT.

This clone was seen at least ten times. V gene TRBV11-2 combines with J gene TRBJ2-2; 11 positions agree with TRBD2. The germline V gene has CDR1 SGHAT and CDR2 FQNNGV. This CDR3 has 19 amino acids. J gave up 3 bases and V 3 bases, and 12 bases lay outside the gene matches. The CDR3 sequence is CASSFPPGLAAFDTGELFF. The CDR3 bases are TGTGCCAGCAGCTTTCCCCCGGGACTAGCGGCTTTTGACACCGGGGAGCTGTTTTTT.

The chain employs TRBV6-1 and TRBJ1-2, with D perhaps matching TRBD1 (6 bases). Germline V CDR1 and CDR2: MNHNS, SASEGT. V was clipped by 5 bases and J by 11 bases, with 21 bases between them. This CDR3 is built from 14 residues. Written as DNA, the CDR3 is TGTGCCAGCAGTACCCAAGGGGGGAATCGTGGATACACCTTC. Translation gives CASSTQGGNRGYTF.

V is TRBV10-3 and J is TRBJ2-3, with D perhaps TRBD2 (5 bases). The CDR3 is 14 residues long. Trimming removed 7 bases from V and 3 bases from J, with 14 bases in between. The germline V gene has CDR1 ENHRY and CDR2 SYGVKD. The CDR3 spells CAITSTGMTDTQYF. The CDR3 nucleotides are TGTGCCATCACAAGTACCGGGATGACAGATACGCAGTATTTT.

Ten or more counts support this clone. The chain carries TRBV12-3 or TRBV12-4 and TRBJ2-5; a weak D match, TRBD1 (5 bases). This CDR3 comprises 13 residues. The ends were cut back, 2 bases at V and 4 bases at J, with 8 bases in the middle. CDR3 region: CASSLYRGETQYF. The CDR3 DNA reads as TGTGCCAGCAGTTTATATAGGGGAGAGACCCAGTACTTC.

This clone was counted many times. The CDR3 coding sequence is TGTGCCAGCAGCTTACCGGGACTCGCCCTGGAGGTCGAGCAGTTCTTC. It yields the protein CASSLPGLALEVEQFF. V usage is TRBV5-6 and J usage is TRBJ2-1; D is perhaps TRBD2 (6 bases). The V and J ends lost 2 bases and 10 bases respectively, with 22 bases between them. CDR1 is SGHDT and CDR2 is YYEEEE in the germline V gene. The CDR3 runs 16 residues.